This T cell receptor beta chain was found in a study of blood T cell repertoires in COVID-19. Sequencing was performed with immunoSEQ multiplex PCR; in TCRdb, only in-frame clones are kept and a portion is missing. The sample lists 150,000 to 200,000 clones; about 84% were seen once. Resolution of symptoms, clearance, or two negative PCRs was present in recovered Cohort 3 donors. From germline, CDR1 is SGDLS and CDR2 YYNGEE. The V gene end was trimmed by 0 bases and the J gene end by 5 bases; junction bases not matched to a gene: 12. The CDR3 is made up of 18 amino acids. The genes are TRBV9 and TRBJ1-3; 9 positions agree with TRBD1. Sequenced: PBMCs or T cells enriched from blood (not recorded which). The source is a man aged 50 to 60 who had recovered from COVID-19. Written as DNA, the CDR3 is TGTGCCAGCAGCGTAGTGGCGGGTGACGGGACAGGGAGAAACACCATATATTTT. Translating it yields CASSVVAGDGTGRNTIYF.